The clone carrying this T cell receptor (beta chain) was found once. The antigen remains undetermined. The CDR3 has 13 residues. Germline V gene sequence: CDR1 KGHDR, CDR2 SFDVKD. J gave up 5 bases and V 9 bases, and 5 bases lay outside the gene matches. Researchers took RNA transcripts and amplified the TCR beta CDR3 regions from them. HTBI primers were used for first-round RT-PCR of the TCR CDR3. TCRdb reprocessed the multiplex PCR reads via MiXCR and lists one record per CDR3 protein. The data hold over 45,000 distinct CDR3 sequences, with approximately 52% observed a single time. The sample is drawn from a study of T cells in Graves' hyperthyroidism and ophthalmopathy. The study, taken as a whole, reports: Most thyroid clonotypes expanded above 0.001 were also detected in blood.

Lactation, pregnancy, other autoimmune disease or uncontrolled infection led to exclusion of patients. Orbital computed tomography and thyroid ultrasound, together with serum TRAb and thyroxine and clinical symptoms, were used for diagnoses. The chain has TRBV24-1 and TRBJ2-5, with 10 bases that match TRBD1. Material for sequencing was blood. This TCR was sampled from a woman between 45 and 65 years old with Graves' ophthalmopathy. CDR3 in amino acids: CATPRTGGETQYF. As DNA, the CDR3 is TGTGCCACCCCTCGGACAGGGGGTGAGACCCAGTACTTC.